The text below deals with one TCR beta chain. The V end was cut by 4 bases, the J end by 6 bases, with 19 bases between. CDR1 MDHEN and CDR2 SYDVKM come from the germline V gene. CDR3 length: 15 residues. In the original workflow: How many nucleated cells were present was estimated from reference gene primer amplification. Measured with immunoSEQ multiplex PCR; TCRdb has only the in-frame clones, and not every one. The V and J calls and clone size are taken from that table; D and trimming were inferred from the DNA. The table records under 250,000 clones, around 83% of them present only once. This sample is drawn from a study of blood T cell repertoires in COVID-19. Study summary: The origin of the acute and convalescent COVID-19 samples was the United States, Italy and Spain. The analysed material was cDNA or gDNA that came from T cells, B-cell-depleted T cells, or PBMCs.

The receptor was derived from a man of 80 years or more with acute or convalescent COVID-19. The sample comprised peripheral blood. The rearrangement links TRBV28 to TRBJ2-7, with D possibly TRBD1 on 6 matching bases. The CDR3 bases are TGTGCCAGCAGTTCCCCCGGGACACTTAGCGCCGAGCAGTACTTC. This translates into CASSSPGTLSAEQYF.